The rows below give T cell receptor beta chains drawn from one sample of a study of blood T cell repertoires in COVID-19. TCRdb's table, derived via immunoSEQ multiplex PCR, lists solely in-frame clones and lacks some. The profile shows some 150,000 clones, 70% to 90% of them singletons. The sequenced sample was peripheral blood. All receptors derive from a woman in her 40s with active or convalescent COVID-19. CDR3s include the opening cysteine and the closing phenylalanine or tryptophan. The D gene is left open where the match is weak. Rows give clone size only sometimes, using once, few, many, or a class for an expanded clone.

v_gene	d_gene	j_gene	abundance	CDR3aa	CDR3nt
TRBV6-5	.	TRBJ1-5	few	CAARGSEGQPQHF	TGTGCCGCCCGCGGGAGTGAGGGTCAGCCCCAGCATTTT
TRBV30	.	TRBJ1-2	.	CAWRLSGGPQGYTF	TGTGCCTGGAGACTGTCCGGGGGACCCCAGGGCTACACCTTC
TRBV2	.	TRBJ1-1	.	CASSELEQVNTEAFF	TGTGCCAGCAGTGAACTCGAACAGGTGAACACTGAAGCTTTCTTT
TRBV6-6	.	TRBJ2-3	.	CAGNRGGTDTQYF	TGTGCCGGGAACAGGGGAGGAACAGATACGCAGTATTTT
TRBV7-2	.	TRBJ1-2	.	CASSPRPGGSHGYTF	TGTGCCAGCAGCCCCAGGCCAGGAGGCTCCCATGGCTACACCTTC
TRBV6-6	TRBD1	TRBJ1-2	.	CASTNRGLGYTF	TGTGCCAGTACAAACAGGGGATTGGGCTACACCTTC
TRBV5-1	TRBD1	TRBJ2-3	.	CASSYRGREGDTQYF	TGCGCCAGCAGCTACAGGGGCCGTGAGGGGGATACGCAGTATTTT
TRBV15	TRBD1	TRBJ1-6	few	CATSRGRDSPRTNSPLHF	TGTGCCACCAGCAGAGGCCGGGACAGTCCTCGGACCAATTCACCCCTCCACTTT
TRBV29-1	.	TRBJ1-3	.	CSAGYRGNTIYF	TGCAGCGCCGGATACAGGGGAAACACCATATATTTT
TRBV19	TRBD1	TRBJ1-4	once	CASSITRTGGNEKLFF	TGTGCCAGTAGTATTACCCGGACAGGGGGTAATGAAAAACTGTTTTTT
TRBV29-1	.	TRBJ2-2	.	CSALALGGGELFF	TGCAGCGCGTTGGCTCTAGGGGGCGGGGAGCTGTTTTTT
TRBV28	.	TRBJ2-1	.	CASSLYNEQFF	TGTGCCAGCAGCTTGTACAATGAGCAGTTCTTC
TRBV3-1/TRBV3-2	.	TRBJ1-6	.	CASGFTGTSPLHF	TGTGCCAGCGGATTTACAGGGACTTCACCCCTCCACTTT
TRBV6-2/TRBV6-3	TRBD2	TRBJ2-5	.	CASSPGGLEGTQYF	TGTGCCAGCAGTCCGGGGGGATTGGAGGGGACCCAGTACTTC
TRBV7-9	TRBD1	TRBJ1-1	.	CASRPIDRVSEAFF	TGTGCCAGCAGGCCAATCGACAGGGTATCTGAAGCTTTCTTT